This T cell receptor beta chain comes out of a study of T cells in Graves' hyperthyroidism and ophthalmopathy (dated by TCRdb to between 2019 and 2020). For the study in its entirety: Peripheral blood was collected at initial diagnosis, before any treatment. Thyroid tissue and blood T-cell repertoires from about six Graves' hyperthyroidism patients were also compared in the study. A discovery cohort of fewer than 110 patients, approximately 44 with Graves' ophthalmopathy and approximately 57 with stable Graves' hyperthyroidism, was used to find distinguishing TCR V-J signatures. Once sampling was done, hyperthyroidism patients were given methimazole at a starting dose of 30 mg daily, whereas ophthalmopathy patients were given high-dose intravenous methylprednisolone. The paper reports TCR Vbeta CDR3 sequencing of fewer than 150 peripheral blood samples: some 44 ophthalmopathy, some 80 hyperthyroidism and approximately 17 progressor patients. Prospective prediction of ophthalmopathy was tested in an independent validation cohort consisting of some 19 hyperthyroidism patients and around 17 patients who later progressed to ophthalmopathy. For training and testing, the 100 or so patients in the discovery cohort were randomly divided in a 7:3 ratio. The paper as a whole reports these results and caveats: A 13 V-J signature model separated ophthalmopathy from stable hyperthyroidism, with about 90% sensitivity and approximately 81% specificity in cross-validation and 80%/75% in testing. In validation, progression to ophthalmopathy was predicted by the model with about 70% sensitivity and roughly 76% specificity, a median of 6.5 months before onset. Blood samples also contained most of the expanded thyroid clonotypes (frequency above 0.001), which suggests that blood repertoires may reflect thyroid immune responses. No statistical method was used to fix the sample size in advance, and group allocation was not hidden from the investigators.

The TCR beta CDR3 regions were amplified from RNA transcripts. The TCR CDR3 was subjected to a first round of RT-PCR using the HTBI primer set and the Qiagen OneStep RT-PCR kit. Libraries were constructed in a second round of multiplex PCR, after which size selection and purification were carried out. The libraries were sequenced on an Illumina HiSeq2000 using paired-end 100 bp reads. The study's processing was this. SOAPnuke was used to process the raw data, with reads discarded if the reads contained adapters or uncalled bases, had a mean Phred below 15, or lacked an exact constant-primer or identifier match. High-quality paired reads were merged using COPE v1.2.5, and each unique nucleotide sequence was defined as a clonotype. Clonotypes were aligned to IMGT TRBV, TRBD and TRBJ reference segments using MiTCR v1.1. Analysis was restricted to V-J combinations with a frequency above 0.0001, which covered just over 98% of repertoires. A TCS score was defined as the ratio between F50 (clonal expansion) and ExV (chaos), using BLOSUM62-based TCRdist between CDR3 peptides within each V-J. Welch's t-statistics and random forest reduced roughly 500 V-J features to 13, which were used in a naive Bayes classifier (R e1071). The public reads were reanalyzed by TCRdb: fastp trimming at Q25, MiXCR alignment, in-frame beta chains only. Rows merge per CDR3 protein into single entries with the most common DNA and genes. TCRdb assigned the V and J calls; the authors' analysis was not used. The sample contains 300,000 to 450,000 distinct CDR3 sequences, about a sixth of them found a single time. Of the sample, 28% is held by the ten largest clones.

The V end gives up 3 bases and the J end 0 bases, leaving 3 bases in the junction not matched to a gene. The CDR3 spans 15 residues, counting both ends. Only CDR3 DNA is held: 45 bases, read in frame from base 1. This clonotype was counted only a few times. The antigen it recognizes is unknown. This clone may be a read error of a much larger clone one base away. Lacking the conserved final phenylalanine or tryptophan, this CDR3 likely reflects a read error. Hyperthyroidism patients were aged 18 to 65 years and newly diagnosed, with disease duration of less than 2 months. Exclusion was applied to patients with uncontrolled infections, other autoimmune diseases, pregnancy or lactation. Diagnoses relied on clinical symptoms, serum thyroxine and TRAb, thyroid ultrasound and orbital computed tomography. Blood from progressor patients was drawn when they were first diagnosed with hyperthyroidism, before any ophthalmopathy symptoms appeared. PBMCs were isolated from approximately 10 ml of fresh peripheral blood by Ficoll-Paque density gradient centrifugation. Progressor patients were first diagnosed with Graves' hyperthyroidism and then developed ophthalmopathy during follow-up. Total RNA was extracted using Trizol reagent, and RNA quality was assessed on an Agilent 2100 Bioanalyzer.

The sequenced sample consisted of blood. The rearranged chain carries TRBV12-3 or TRBV12-4 and TRBJ2-3, and 7 junctional nucleotides match TRBD2. The receptor's source is a woman aged 18-29 years with Graves' hyperthyroidism that later progressed to Graves' ophthalmopathy. The CDR3 region: CASSFQRGSTDTQYS. The sequence in DNA is TGTGCCAGCAGTTTTCAGCGGGGAAGCACAGATACGCAGTATTCT.